This TCR beta chain was sequenced for a study of T cell changes during pregnancy in multiple sclerosis. The data were produced by immunoSEQ multiplex PCR, yet TCRdb's version contains in-frame clones alone and is incomplete. Of under 50,000 clones in the sample, just under 95% were seen once. Germline loops: CDR1 SGDLS, CDR2 YYNGEE. The CDR3 is 15 residues long. J lost 4 bases, V lost 4 bases, and 4 bases had no gene match. The material sequenced was CD8+ T cells from peripheral blood mononuclear cells, taken in the first trimester of pregnancy. This chain joins TRBV9 and TRBJ2-3, with 12 bases aligning to TRBD1. The clonotype was recovered from a female donor with multiple sclerosis, enrolled in a pregnancy study. The CDR3 bases are TGTGCCAGCAGCCCTGGGACAGGGGGCCCAGATACGCAGTATTTT. It yields the protein CASSPGTGGPDTQYF.